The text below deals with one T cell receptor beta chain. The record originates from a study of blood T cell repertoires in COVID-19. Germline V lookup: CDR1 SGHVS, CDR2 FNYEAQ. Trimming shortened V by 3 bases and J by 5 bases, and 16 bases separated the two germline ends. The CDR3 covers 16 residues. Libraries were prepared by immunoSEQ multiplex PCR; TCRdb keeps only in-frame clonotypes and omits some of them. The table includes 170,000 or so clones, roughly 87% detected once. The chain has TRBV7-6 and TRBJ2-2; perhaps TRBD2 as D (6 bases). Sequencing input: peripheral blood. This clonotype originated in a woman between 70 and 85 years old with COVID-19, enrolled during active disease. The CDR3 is CASSFLELSGTGELFF. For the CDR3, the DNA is TGTGCCAGCAGCTTTTTGGAGCTTAGCGGAACCGGGGAGCTGTTTTTT.